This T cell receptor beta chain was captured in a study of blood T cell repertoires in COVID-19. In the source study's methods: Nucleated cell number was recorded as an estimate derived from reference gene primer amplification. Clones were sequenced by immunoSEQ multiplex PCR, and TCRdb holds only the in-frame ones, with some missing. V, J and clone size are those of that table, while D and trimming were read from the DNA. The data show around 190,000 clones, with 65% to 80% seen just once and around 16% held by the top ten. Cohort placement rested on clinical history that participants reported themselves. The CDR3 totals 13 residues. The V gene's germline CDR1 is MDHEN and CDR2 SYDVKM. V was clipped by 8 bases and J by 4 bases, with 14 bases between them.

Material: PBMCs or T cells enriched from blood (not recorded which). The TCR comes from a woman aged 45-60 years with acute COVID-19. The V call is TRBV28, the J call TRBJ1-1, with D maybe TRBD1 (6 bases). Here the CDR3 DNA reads TGTGCCAGCTCCTACAGGGTGACCACTGAAGCTTTCTTT. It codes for CASSYRVTTEAFF.